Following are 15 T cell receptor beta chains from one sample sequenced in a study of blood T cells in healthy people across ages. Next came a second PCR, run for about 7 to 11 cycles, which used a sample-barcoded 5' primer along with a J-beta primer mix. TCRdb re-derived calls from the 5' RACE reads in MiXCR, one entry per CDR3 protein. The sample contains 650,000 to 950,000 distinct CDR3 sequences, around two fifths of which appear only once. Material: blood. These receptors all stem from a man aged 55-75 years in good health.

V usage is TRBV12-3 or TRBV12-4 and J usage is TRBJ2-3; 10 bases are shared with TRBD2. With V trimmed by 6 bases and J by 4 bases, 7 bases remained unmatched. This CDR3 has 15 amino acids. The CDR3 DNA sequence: TGTGCCAGCAGGGGGACCAGCGGGGGGGCAGATACGCAGTATTTT. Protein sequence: CASRGTSGGADTQYF.

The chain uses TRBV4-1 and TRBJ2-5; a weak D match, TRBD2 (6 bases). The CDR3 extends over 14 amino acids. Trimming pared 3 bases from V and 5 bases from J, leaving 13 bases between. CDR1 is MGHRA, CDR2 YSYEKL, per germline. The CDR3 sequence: CASSQSPSVETQYF. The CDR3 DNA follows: TGCGCCAGCAGCCAGAGCCCTAGCGTGGAGACCCAGTACTTC.

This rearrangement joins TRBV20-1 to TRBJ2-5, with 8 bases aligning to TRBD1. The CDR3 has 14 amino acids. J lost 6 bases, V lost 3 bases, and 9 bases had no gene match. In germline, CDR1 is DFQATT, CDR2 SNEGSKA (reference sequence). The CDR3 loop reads CSARMAGGSKTQYF. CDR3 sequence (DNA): TGCAGTGCTAGGATGGCAGGGGGCTCGAAGACCCAGTACTTC.

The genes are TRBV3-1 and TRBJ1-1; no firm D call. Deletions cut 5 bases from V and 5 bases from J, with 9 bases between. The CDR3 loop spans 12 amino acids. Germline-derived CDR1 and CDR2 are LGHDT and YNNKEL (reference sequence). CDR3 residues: CASSNPKTEAFF. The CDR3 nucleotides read TGTGCCAGCAGCAACCCAAAAACTGAAGCTTTCTTT.

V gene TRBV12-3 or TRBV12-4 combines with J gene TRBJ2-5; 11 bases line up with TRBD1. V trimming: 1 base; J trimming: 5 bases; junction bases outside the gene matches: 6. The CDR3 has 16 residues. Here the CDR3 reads CASSLVTGTGGETQYF. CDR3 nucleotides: TGTGCCAGCAGTTTAGTTACGGGGACAGGGGGGGAGACCCAGTACTTC.

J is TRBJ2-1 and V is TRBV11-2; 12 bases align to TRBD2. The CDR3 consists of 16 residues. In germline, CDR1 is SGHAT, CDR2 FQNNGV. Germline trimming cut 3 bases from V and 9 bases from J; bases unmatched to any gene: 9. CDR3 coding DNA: TGTGCCAGCAGCTTTCGTCTAGCGGGGGGGACGAGTGAGCAGTTCTTC. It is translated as CASSFRLAGGTSEQFF.

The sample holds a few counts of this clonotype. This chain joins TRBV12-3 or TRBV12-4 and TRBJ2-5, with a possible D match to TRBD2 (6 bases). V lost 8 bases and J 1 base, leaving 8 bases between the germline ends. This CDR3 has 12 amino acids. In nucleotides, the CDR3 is TGTGCCAGCGACGGGGGCCAAGAGACCCAGTACTTC. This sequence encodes CASDGGQETQYF.

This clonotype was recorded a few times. In DNA, the CDR3 is TGTGCCAGCAGCAGGCGTGGGACAGCCTTCTCCTACGAGCAGTACTTC. This gives the protein CASSRRGTAFSYEQYF. The chain joins TRBV21-1 to TRBJ2-7; the table's D call, TRBD1, was not checked against the DNA. TRBV21-1 is a pseudogene segment. The CDR3 totals 16 residues.

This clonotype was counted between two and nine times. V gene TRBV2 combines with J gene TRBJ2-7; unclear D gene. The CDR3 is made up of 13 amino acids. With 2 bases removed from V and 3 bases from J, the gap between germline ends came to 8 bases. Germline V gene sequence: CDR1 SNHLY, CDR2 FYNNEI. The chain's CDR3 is CASSEQILYEQYF. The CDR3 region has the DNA TGTGCCAGCAGTGAACAGATCCTCTACGAGCAGTACTTC.

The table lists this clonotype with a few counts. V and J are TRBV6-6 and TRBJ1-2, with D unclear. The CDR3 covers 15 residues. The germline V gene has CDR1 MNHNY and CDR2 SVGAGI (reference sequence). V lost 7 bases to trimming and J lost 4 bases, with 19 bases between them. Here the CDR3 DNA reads TGTGCCAGCACCACTACTGGGTCAGAATCCTATGGCTACACCTTC. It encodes CASTTTGSESYGYTF.

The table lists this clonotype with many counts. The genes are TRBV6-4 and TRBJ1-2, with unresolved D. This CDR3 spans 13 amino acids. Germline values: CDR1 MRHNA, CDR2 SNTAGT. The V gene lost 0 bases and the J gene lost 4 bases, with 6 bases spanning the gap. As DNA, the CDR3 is TGTGCCAGCAGTGACTCGCCTGGCTATGGCTACACCTTC. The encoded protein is CASSDSPGYGYTF.

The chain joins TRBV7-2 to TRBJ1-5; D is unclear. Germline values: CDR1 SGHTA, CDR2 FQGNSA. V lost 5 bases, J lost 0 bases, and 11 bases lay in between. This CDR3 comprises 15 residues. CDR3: CASSASKNSNQPQHF. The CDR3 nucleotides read TGTGCCAGCAGCGCCTCCAAGAATAGCAATCAGCCCCAGCATTTT.

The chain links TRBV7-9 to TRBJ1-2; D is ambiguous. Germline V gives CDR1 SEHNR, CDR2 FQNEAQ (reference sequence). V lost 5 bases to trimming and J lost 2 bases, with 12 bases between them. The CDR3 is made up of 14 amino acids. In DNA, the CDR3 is TGTGCCAGCAGCCGATCATCAGAAAACTATGGCTACACCTTC. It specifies CASSRSSENYGYTF. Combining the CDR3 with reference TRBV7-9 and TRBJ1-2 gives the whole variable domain DTGVSQNPRHKITKRGQNVTFRCDPISEHNRLYWYRQTLGQGPEFLTYFQNEAQLEKSRLLSDRFSAERPKGSFSTLEIQRTEQGDSAMYLCASSRSSENYGYTFGSGTRLTVV.

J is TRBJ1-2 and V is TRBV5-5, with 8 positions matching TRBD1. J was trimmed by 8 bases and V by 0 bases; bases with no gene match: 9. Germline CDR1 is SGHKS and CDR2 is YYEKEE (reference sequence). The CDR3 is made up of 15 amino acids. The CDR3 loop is CASSLAGTGALGYTF. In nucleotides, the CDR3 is TGTGCCAGCAGCTTGGCGGGGACAGGTGCATTGGGCTACACCTTC.

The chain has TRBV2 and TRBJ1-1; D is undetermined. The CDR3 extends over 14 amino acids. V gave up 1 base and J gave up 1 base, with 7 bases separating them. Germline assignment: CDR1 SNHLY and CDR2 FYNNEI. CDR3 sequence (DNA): TGTGCCAGCAGTGAAGGGTTCTGGAACACTGAAGCTTTCTTT. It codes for CASSEGFWNTEAFF.